The rows below give T cell receptor beta chains drawn from one sample of a study of shared clonotypes between healthy human individuals. The assay was immunoSEQ multiplex PCR, and TCRdb's table has in-frame clones only and misses some. The sample lists under 1,100,000 clones; approximately 72% were seen once. The specimen sequenced was memory CD4+ T cells sorted from blood. These TCRs come from a man younger than 30 in good health. CDR3s include the opening cysteine and the closing phenylalanine or tryptophan. Fields, in order: D gene, V gene, clone size, J gene, CDR3 protein, CDR3 DNA. A D gene is named only where the DNA matches it firmly. Clone size is not always given. Where it is, it says once, few, many or a class for expanded clones.

TRBD2	TRBV10-3	.	TRBJ2-1	CAIRSEGLAVNNEQFF	TGTGCCATCAGATCCGAGGGACTAGCGGTAAACAATGAGCAGTTCTTC
TRBD1	TRBV27	.	TRBJ2-3	CASSPAGTGPARAQYF	TGTGCCAGCAGTCCCGCCGGGACAGGGCCGGCTCGGGCGCAGTATTTT
TRBD2	TRBV10-3	.	TRBJ2-7	CAIRTSGSEQYF	TGTGCCATCAGGACTAGCGGGAGCGAGCAGTACTTC
TRBD1	TRBV27	.	TRBJ2-1	CASSFARDSHNEQFF	TGTGCCAGCAGTTTCGCCCGGGACAGCCACAATGAGCAGTTCTTC
.	TRBV7-8	.	TRBJ1-5	CASSSQAGGSGQPQHF	TGTGCCAGCAGCTCACAGGCGGGGGGGAGCGGCCAGCCCCAGCATTTT
TRBD2	TRBV7-2	.	TRBJ2-2	CASSSSLAGMRELFF	TGTGCCAGCAGCTCTTCACTAGCGGGGATGAGGGAGCTGTTTTTT
.	TRBV30	few	TRBJ2-5	CAWSGGREGETQYF	TGTGCCTGGAGCGGGGGCAGGGAGGGAGAGACCCAGTACTTC
.	TRBV18	.	TRBJ1-2	CASSPGAGAYGYTF	TGTGCCAGCTCACCCGGAGCGGGGGCCTATGGCTACACCTTC
TRBD2	TRBV4-1	.	TRBJ2-5	CASSQELYSGGPQETQYF	TGCGCCAGCAGCCAAGAACTCTACTCGGGGGGGCCCCAAGAGACCCAGTACTTC
.	TRBV5-1	.	TRBJ2-5	CASSLTDGTRETQYF	TGCGCCAGCAGCCTGACCGACGGGACCCGGGAGACCCAGTACTTC
.	TRBV6-1	.	TRBJ2-3	CASSGGPDIRTDTQYF	TGTGCCAGCAGTGGGGGACCCGATATCCGCACAGATACGCAGTATTTT
TRBD2	TRBV25-1	.	TRBJ2-3	CASSFSGGGDTQYF	TGTGCCAGCAGTTTTAGCGGGGGGGGAGATACGCAGTATTTT
TRBD1	TRBV6-6	once	TRBJ2-2	CASSYSGQGRELFF	TGTGCCAGCAGTTACTCGGGACAGGGTCGGGAGCTGTTTTTT
.	TRBV7-2	.	TRBJ2-1	CASSLEDRSYNEQFF	TGTGCCAGCAGCTTAGAAGACCGGTCCTACAATGAGCAGTTCTTC
.	TRBV25-1	.	TRBJ1-2	CASSESTTFSYGYTF	TGTGCCAGCAGTGAATCAACCACATTTTCCTATGGCTACACCTTC
.	TRBV7-2	.	TRBJ2-3	CASSLEVQTDTQYF	TGTGCCAGCAGCTTAGAGGTCCAGACAGATACGCAGTATTTT
TRBD2	TRBV30	.	TRBJ2-1	CARGEVRPQGSNEQFF	TGTGCCCGGGGGGAGGTTAGGCCCCAGGGTTCCAATGAGCAGTTCTTC
.	TRBV30	.	TRBJ2-7	CAWSVKGYEQYF	TGTGCCTGGAGTGTTAAGGGGTACGAGCAGTACTTC
.	TRBV2	once	TRBJ2-5	CASSEGDGGGQETQYF	TGTGCCAGCAGTGAAGGCGACGGGGGCGGGCAAGAGACCCAGTACTTC
TRBD1	TRBV7-3	.	TRBJ2-4	CASSRDRGNIQYF	TGTGCCAGCAGCCGGGACAGGGGTAACATTCAGTACTTC
TRBD2	TRBV5-6	few	TRBJ2-1	CASRMVGSGRMNEQFF	TGTGCCAGCAGGATGGTCGGTAGCGGGAGAATGAATGAGCAGTTCTTC
TRBD1	TRBV5-1	.	TRBJ1-2	CASSSGQGNYGYTF	TGCGCCAGCAGCTCGGGACAGGGAAACTATGGCTACACCTTC
TRBD2	TRBV18	.	TRBJ2-7	CASSPGTSGTYEQYF	TGTGCCAGCTCACCAGGGACTAGCGGGACCTACGAGCAGTACTTC
.	TRBV4-3	.	TRBJ1-3	CASSQDSGNTIYF	TGCGCCAGCAGCCAAGACTCTGGAAACACCATATATTTT
TRBD1	TRBV5-1	.	TRBJ2-4	CASSSTGAVKNIQYF	TGCGCCAGCAGCTCGACAGGGGCTGTCAAAAACATTCAGTACTTC
TRBD2	TRBV11-3	.	TRBJ2-1	CASSLVAGANNEQFF	TGTGCCAGCAGCTTAGTAGCGGGAGCAAACAATGAGCAGTTCTTC
.	TRBV7-2	.	TRBJ1-2	CASSYHRDTYGYTF	TGTGCCAGCAGCTACCATCGGGACACCTATGGCTACACCTTC
.	TRBV10-3	.	TRBJ2-3	CAINKGTDTQYF	TGTGCCATCAACAAGGGGACAGATACGCAGTATTTT
TRBD1	TRBV10-1	few	TRBJ1-6	CASSERTGDSPLHF	TGCGCCAGCAGTGAAAGGACAGGGGATTCACCCCTCCACTTT
TRBD1	TRBV7-9	.	TRBJ1-1	CASRETGGGNTEAFF	TGTGCCAGCAGAGAAACAGGGGGTGGGAACACTGAAGCTTTCTTT
.	TRBV7-6	.	TRBJ2-1	CASSLARRGEQFF	TGTGCCAGCAGCTTAGCTAGAAGGGGTGAGCAGTTCTTC
.	TRBV7-2	.	TRBJ2-3	CASSLEPGQFFTDTQYF	TGTGCCAGCAGCTTAGAACCCGGACAGTTTTTCACAGATACGCAGTATTTT
TRBD1	TRBV28	.	TRBJ1-2	CASTGQGAQGNYGYTF	TGTGCCAGCACCGGACAGGGGGCGCAGGGTAACTATGGCTACACCTTC
.	TRBV19	once	TRBJ1-4	CASSPLTNEKLFF	TGTGCCAGTAGTCCCCTGACGAATGAAAAACTGTTTTTT
.	TRBV11-2	once	TRBJ1-4	CASSPRGGVTNEKLFF	TGTGCCAGCAGCCCGCGCGGGGGGGTGACTAATGAAAAACTGTTTTTT
.	TRBV5-4	.	TRBJ1-1	CASSADLLSTEAFF	TGTGCCAGCAGCGCTGACCTACTTTCCACTGAAGCTTTCTTT
.	TRBV30	.	TRBJ2-1	CAWSPRLEQFF	TGTGCCTGGAGCCCCCGGCTAGAGCAGTTCTTC
.	TRBV28	once	TRBJ1-1	CASIEGRMNTEAFF	TGTGCCAGCATCGAGGGCAGAATGAACACTGAAGCTTTCTTT
.	TRBV7-9	.	TRBJ2-5	CASSLAEGPQETQYF	TGTGCCAGCAGCTTAGCCGAGGGGCCCCAAGAGACCCAGTACTTC
.	TRBV28	.	TRBJ2-3	CASSMGDTQYF	TGTGCCAGCAGCATGGGGGATACGCAGTATTTT
.	TRBV4-2	.	TRBJ2-5	CASSQAPGGETQYF	TGTGCCAGCAGCCAAGCACCTGGGGGGGAGACCCAGTACTTC
.	TRBV6-6	.	TRBJ2-3	CASNGQVTDTQYF	TGTGCCAGCAACGGCCAAGTCACAGATACGCAGTATTTT
TRBD2	TRBV5-1	once	TRBJ2-2	CASSVTSGNTGELFF	TGCGCCAGCAGCGTGACTAGCGGGAACACCGGGGAGCTGTTTTTT
.	TRBV25-1	.	TRBJ1-2	CASSSGQQLLGYTF	TGTGCCAGCAGTTCAGGACAGCAGCTACTTGGCTACACCTTC
TRBD1	TRBV2	few	TRBJ1-1	CASSLTGSTEAFF	TGTGCCAGCAGTCTGACAGGGAGTACTGAAGCTTTCTTT